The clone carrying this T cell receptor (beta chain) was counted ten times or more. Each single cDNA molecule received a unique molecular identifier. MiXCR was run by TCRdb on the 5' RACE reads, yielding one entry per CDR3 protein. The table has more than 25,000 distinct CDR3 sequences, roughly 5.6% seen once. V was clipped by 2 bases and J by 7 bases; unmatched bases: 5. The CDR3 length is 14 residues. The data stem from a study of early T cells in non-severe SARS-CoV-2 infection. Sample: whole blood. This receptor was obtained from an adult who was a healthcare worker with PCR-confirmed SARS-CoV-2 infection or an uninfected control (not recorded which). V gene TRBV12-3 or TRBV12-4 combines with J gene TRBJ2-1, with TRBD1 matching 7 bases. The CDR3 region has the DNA TGTGCCAGCAGTTTACTTGGACAGGCAAATGAGCAGTTCTTC. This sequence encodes CASSLLGQANEQFF.